This TCR beta chain comes out of a study of T cell responses to AZD1222 COVID-19 vaccine. Study-level results: It should be noted that donors were predominantly white British and more often female, and clonal diversity was possibly underestimated. Two AZD1222 doses significantly raised spike-specific TCR breadth and depth over controls.

Sequenced by immunoSEQ multiplex PCR; TCRdb stores in-frame clones only, minus some. The data show 120,000 to 150,000 clones, over 75% seen once. Remarks on this clone: Its antigen is still unknown.

The CDR3 has 12 residues. Looked up from germline, CDR1 is MGHDK and CDR2 is SYGVNS. Trimming pared 6 bases from V and 2 bases from J, leaving 5 bases between. The sequence was obtained from an adult who received the MenACWY meningococcal vaccine as a control. The chain recombines TRBV25-1 with TRBJ1-5; unclear D gene. The specimen was peripheral blood, collected 28 days after the second dose of the MenACWY control vaccine. In DNA form, the CDR3 reads TGTGCCAGCAGGAAAGGCAATCAGCCCCAGCATTTT. It yields the protein CASRKGNQPQHF.